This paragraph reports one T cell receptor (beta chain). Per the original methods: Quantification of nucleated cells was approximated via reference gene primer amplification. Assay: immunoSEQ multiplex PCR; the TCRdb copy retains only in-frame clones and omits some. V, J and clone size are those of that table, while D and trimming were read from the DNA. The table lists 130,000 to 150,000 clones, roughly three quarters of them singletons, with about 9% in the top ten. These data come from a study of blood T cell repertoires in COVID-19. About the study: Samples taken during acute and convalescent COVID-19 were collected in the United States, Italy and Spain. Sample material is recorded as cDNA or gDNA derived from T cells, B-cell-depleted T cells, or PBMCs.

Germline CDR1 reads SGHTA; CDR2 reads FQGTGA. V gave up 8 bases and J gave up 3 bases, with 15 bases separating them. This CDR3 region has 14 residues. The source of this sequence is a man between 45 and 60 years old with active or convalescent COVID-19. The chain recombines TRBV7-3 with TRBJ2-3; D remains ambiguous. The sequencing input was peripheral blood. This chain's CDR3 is CASLAGSGTDTQYF. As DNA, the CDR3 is TGTGCCAGCCTCGCCGGGTCTGGTACAGATACGCAGTATTTT.